Listed here are 17 T cell receptor beta chains from one sample, sequenced in a study of technical replicates of blood from several donors. TCRdb's table, derived via immunoSEQ multiplex PCR, lists solely in-frame clones and lacks some. The profile shows some 94,000 clones, less than 96% of them singletons. The specimen was T cells isolated from PBMCs. These receptors all stem from a human donor in good health.

This clone was detected only once. J is TRBJ2-7 and V is TRBV9, with D perhaps matching TRBD2 (5 bases). Per the germline V gene, CDR1 is SGDLS and CDR2 is YYNGEE. V was shortened by 0 bases and J by 5 bases, with 9 bases between the two germline ends. The CDR3 has 13 residues. The CDR3 reads CASSVGAGNEQYF. The DNA of the CDR3 is TGTGCCAGCAGCGTAGGGGCCGGGAACGAGCAGTACTTC.

This clone occurred once. The rearrangement links TRBV6-5 to TRBJ1-2; the D gene is possibly TRBD1 (5 bases). The CDR3 has 13 amino acids. The V end was cut by 8 bases, the J end by 3 bases, with 13 bases between. Germline V gene data show CDR1 as MNHEY and CDR2 as SVGAGI. CDR3 nucleotides: TGTGCCAGCTATAGGGGCGCGGACTATGGCTACACCTTC. This codes for CASYRGADYGYTF.

The V gene is TRBV7-3, the J gene TRBJ1-1; no reliable D call. The CDR3 spans 16 residues. Germline CDR1 reads SGHTA; CDR2 reads FQGTGA. V was trimmed by 1 base and J by 1 base, leaving 13 bases between them. CDR3 nucleotides: TGTGCCAGCAGCTTAAACCCCACTTTGAAGAACACTGAAGCTTTCTTT. Protein product: CASSLNPTLKNTEAFF.

The J gene is TRBJ1-1, the V gene TRBV5-1; unclear D gene. CDR3 length equals 15 residues. CDR1 SGHRS and CDR2 YFSETQ come from the germline V gene. Deletions cut 0 bases from V and 1 base from J, with 10 bases between. In DNA form, the CDR3 reads TGCGCCAGCAGCTTGGTATTAGGAGGGAACACTGAAGCTTTCTTT. Protein sequence: CASSLVLGGNTEAFF.

This chain connects TRBV19 to TRBJ2-3; TRBD2 is a possible D gene (6 bases). Germline V gene data show CDR1 as LNHDA and CDR2 as SQIVND (reference sequence). This CDR3 spans 15 amino acids. Trimming took 3 bases from V and 1 from J, leaving 11 bases between them. CDR3 sequence: CASSMTGARTDTQYF. CDR3 in DNA: TGTGCCAGTAGTATGACGGGAGCTCGCACAGATACGCAGTATTTT.

The rearrangement uses TRBV6-4 and TRBJ1-2, with 11 bases lining up with TRBD1. The CDR3 spans 17 residues. V trimming: 4 bases; J trimming: 2 bases; junction bases outside the gene matches: 9. CDR1 is MRHNA, CDR2 SNTAGT, per germline. CDR3 sequence: CASSAIWTGGANYGYTF. The CDR3 bases are TGTGCCAGCAGTGCTATTTGGACAGGGGGCGCGAACTATGGCTACACCTTC.

The chain carries TRBV6-6 and TRBJ1-4; D is perhaps TRBD1 (6 bases). Germline V gives CDR1 MNHNY, CDR2 SVGAGI (reference sequence). V lost 8 bases, J lost 0 bases, and 13 bases lay in between. The length of the CDR3 is 15 residues. The CDR3 spells CASGGAGATNEKLFF. DNA of the CDR3: TGTGCCAGCGGGGGGGCGGGGGCAACTAATGAAAAACTGTTTTTT.

The gene calls are TRBV4-3 and TRBJ1-4; tentative D call: TRBD1 (6 bases). Germline CDR1 LGHNA, CDR2 YSLEER. Trimming removed 4 bases from V and 3 bases from J, with 18 bases in between. This CDR3 has 17 residues. The CDR3 nucleotides read TGCGCCAGCAGCCCTAGGCCGGGGGGCTGGGCTAATGAAAAACTGTTTTTT. This gives the protein CASSPRPGGWANEKLFF.

This rearrangement joins TRBV4-3 to TRBJ1-1; D gene unclear. V dropped 4 bases and J dropped 5 bases, with 14 bases sitting between them. The length of the CDR3 is 14 residues. CDR1 and CDR2 from the germline V gene are LGHNA and YSLEER. As DNA, the CDR3 is TGCGCCAGCAGCCGGACCGAGGGTAGAACTGAAGCTTTCTTT. Protein: CASSRTEGRTEAFF.

The chain is built from TRBV28 and TRBJ1-2, with 8 positions matching TRBD1. The V and J ends lost 4 bases and 3 bases, in that order; junction bases with no gene match: 4. The length of the CDR3 is 14 residues. Germline V gives CDR1 MDHEN, CDR2 SYDVKM. The CDR3 DNA reads as TGTGCCAGCAGTTCCCAGGGGGCGGACTATGGCTACACCTTC. Residues: CASSSQGADYGYTF.

The chain combines TRBV5-1 with TRBJ2-1; 9 bases align to TRBD2. The V segment lost 4 bases and the J segment 9 bases; nucleotides outside the gene matches: 11. The CDR3 consists of 15 residues. Germline V CDR1 and CDR2: SGHRS, YFSETQ. The CDR3: CASSLGLAGVGEQFF. The CDR3, as DNA: TGCGCCAGCAGCCTGGGGTTAGCGGGAGTGGGTGAGCAGTTCTTC.

J is TRBJ2-2 and V is TRBV14; TRBD2 is a possible D gene (6 bases). Germline-derived CDR1 and CDR2 are SGHDN and FVKESK. CDR3 length equals 15 residues. V was pared by 2 bases and J by 3 bases, with 10 bases between. CDR3 protein: CASSQLPGDTGELFF. The CDR3 nucleotides are TGTGCCAGCAGCCAATTACCGGGAGACACCGGGGAGCTGTTTTTT.

The CDR3 loop is CASSIQGGNTGELFF. The CDR3 coding sequence is TGTGCCAGTAGTATCCAGGGAGGGAACACCGGGGAGCTGTTTTTT. The chain couples TRBV19 to TRBJ2-2; maybe TRBD2 (6 bases). In germline, CDR1 is LNHDA, CDR2 SQIVND (reference sequence). The CDR3 sequence is 15 residues long. Trimming cost V 3 bases and J 1 base, with 9 bases left between them.

V and J are TRBV11-3 and TRBJ2-5, with D maybe TRBD2 (5 bases). Germline CDR1 and CDR2: SGHNT and YENEEA. V was cut by 5 bases and J by 4 bases, with 14 bases left in between. The CDR3 is 14 residues long. CDR3 in DNA: TGTGCCAGCAGCCGCCTTCGTGGGAGAGAGACCCAGTACTTC. It encodes CASSRLRGRETQYF.

J is TRBJ1-5 and V is TRBV5-6; 9 bases align to TRBD1. The CDR3 runs 17 residues. Trimming removed 4 bases from V and 3 bases from J; junction bases left unmatched: 11. Per germline, CDR1 SGHDT and CDR2 YYEEEE. The CDR3: CASSARDRENNNQPQHF. The CDR3 DNA reads TGTGCCAGCAGCGCTAGGGACAGGGAAAATAACAATCAGCCCCAGCATTTT. Complete variable domain (other parts from reference TRBV5-6 and TRBJ1-5): DAGVTQSPTHLIKTRGQQVTLRCSPKSGHDTVSWYQQALGQGPQFIFQYYEEEERQRGNFPDRFSGHQFPNYSSELNVNALLLGDSALYLCASSARDRENNNQPQHFGDGTRLSIL.

The chain carries TRBV7-2 and TRBJ2-7; 12 bases are shared with TRBD2. Trimming removed 5 bases from V and 2 bases from J; junction bases left unmatched: 7. CDR3 length equals 16 residues. Germline lookup yields CDR1 SGHTA and CDR2 FQGNSA. The CDR3 DNA follows: TGTGCCAGCAGCCCGCGGACTAGCGGGGATCCCTACGAGCAGTACTTC. Translated: CASSPRTSGDPYEQYF. Variable domain in full (rest from reference TRBV7-2 and TRBJ2-7): GAGVSQSPSNKVTEKGKDVELRCDPISGHTALYWYRQSLGQGLEFLIYFQGNSAPDKSGLPSDRFSAERTGGSVSTLTIQRTQQEDSAVYLCASSPRTSGDPYEQYFGPGTRLTVT.

The V and J genes are TRBV19 and TRBJ1-5; no clear D gene. Trimming took off 1 base at V and 1 base at J, with 5 bases between the two ends. The CDR3 is 14 residues long. Germline values: CDR1 LNHDA, CDR2 SQIVND (reference sequence). CDR3 bases: TGTGCCAGTAGTATAGGGGCGAGCAATCAGCCCCAGCATTTT. This encodes CASSIGASNQPQHF.